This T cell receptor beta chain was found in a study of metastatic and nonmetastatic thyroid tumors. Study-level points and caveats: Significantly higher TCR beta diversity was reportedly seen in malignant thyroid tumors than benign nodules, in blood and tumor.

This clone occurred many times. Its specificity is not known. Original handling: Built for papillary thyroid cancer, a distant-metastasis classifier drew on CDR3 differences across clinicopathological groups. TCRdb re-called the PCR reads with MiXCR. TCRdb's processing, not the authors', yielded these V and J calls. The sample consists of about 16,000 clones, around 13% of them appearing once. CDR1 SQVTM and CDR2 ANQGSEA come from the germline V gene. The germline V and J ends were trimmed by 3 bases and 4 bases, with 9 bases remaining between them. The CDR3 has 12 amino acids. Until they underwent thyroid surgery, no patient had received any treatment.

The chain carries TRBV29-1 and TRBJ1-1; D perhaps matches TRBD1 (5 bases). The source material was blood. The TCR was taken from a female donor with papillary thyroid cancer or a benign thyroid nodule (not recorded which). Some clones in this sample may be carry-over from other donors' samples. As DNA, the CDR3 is TGCAGCGTTGAGACCGGGGGCACTGAAGCTTTCTTT. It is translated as CSVETGGTEAFF.